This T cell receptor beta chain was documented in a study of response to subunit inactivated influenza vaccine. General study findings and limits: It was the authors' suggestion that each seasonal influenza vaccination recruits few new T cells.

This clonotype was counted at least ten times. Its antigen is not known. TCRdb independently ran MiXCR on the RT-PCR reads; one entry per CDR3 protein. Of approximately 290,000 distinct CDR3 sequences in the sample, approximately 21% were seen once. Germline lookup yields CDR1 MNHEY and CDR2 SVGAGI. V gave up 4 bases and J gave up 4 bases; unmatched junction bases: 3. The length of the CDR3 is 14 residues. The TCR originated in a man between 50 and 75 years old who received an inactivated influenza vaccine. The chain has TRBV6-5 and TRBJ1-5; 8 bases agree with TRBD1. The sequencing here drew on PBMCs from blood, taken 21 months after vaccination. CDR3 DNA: TGTGCCAGCAGTTTCGGACAGGGTAATCAGCCCCAGCATTTT. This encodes CASSFGQGNQPQHF.